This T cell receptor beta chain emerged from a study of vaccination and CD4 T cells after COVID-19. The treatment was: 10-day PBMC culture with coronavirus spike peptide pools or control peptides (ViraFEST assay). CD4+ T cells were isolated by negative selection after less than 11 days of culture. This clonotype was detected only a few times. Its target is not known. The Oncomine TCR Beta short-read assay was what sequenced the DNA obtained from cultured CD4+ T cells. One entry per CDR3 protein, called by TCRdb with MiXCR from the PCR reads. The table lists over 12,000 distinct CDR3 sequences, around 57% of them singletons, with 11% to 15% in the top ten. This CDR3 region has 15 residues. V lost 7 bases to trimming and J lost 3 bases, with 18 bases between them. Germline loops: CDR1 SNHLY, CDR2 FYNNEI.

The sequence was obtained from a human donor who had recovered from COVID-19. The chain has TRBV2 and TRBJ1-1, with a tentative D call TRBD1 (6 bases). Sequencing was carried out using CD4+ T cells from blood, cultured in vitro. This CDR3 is CASKRREGGDTEAFF. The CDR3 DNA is TGTGCCAGCAAGCGGAGGGAGGGGGGAGACACTGAAGCTTTCTTT.